The 10 T cell receptor beta chains reported below all come from one sample, sequenced in a study of blood T cell repertoires in COVID-19. Libraries were prepared by immunoSEQ multiplex PCR; TCRdb keeps only in-frame clonotypes and omits some of them. In the table there are more than 200,000 clones, 88% of which are singletons. Sequences were obtained from peripheral blood. These TCRs come from a woman aged 55 to 70 with acute or convalescent COVID-19.

The chain couples TRBV19 to TRBJ2-5, with D possibly matching TRBD2 (5 bases). The CDR3 extends over 13 amino acids. V was cut by 5 bases and J by 5 bases, with 12 bases left in between. CDR1 is LNHDA, CDR2 SQIVND, per germline (reference sequence). This chain's CDR3 is CASSLSGWETQYF. The CDR3 coding sequence is TGTGCCAGTAGTCTTTCGGGGTGGGAGACCCAGTACTTC.

The chain uses TRBV3-1 (or the pseudogene TRBV3-2) and TRBJ1-3, with a tentative D call TRBD1 (6 bases). The CDR3 has 14 residues. The V gene lost 4 bases and the J gene lost 4 bases, with 11 bases spanning the gap. CDR1 is LGHDT, CDR2 YNNKEL, per germline (reference sequence). CDR3 protein: CASSREGVGNTIYF. The CDR3 DNA reads TGTGCCAGCAGCCGCGAGGGGGTCGGAAACACCATATATTTT.

V is TRBV6-6 and J is TRBJ1-4, with 9 bases lining up with TRBD1. Trimming cost V 7 bases and J 6 bases; bases outside gene matches: 9. CDR3 length: 15 residues. CDR1 is MNHNY and CDR2 is SVGAGI in the germline V gene (reference sequence). CDR3 in amino acids: CASTFPGTGYEKLFF. CDR3 nucleotides: TGTGCCAGCACCTTCCCGGGGACAGGGTATGAAAAACTGTTTTTT.

V gene TRBV10-3 combines with J gene TRBJ1-3; D unresolved. This CDR3 has 12 residues. V lost 10 bases to trimming and J lost 3 bases, with 10 bases between them. Germline V lookup: CDR1 ENHRY, CDR2 SYGVKD. The CDR3 spells CATSPLGNTIYF. CDR3 nucleotides: TGTGCCACCTCCCCCCTTGGAAACACCATATATTTT.

This rearrangement joins TRBV3-1 (or the pseudogene TRBV3-2) to TRBJ1-1; no clear D. Germline-derived CDR1 and CDR2 are LGHDT and YNNKEL (reference sequence). V lost 0 bases to trimming and J lost 5 bases, with 7 bases between them. The CDR3 covers 13 residues. The CDR3 protein is CASSQERRTEAFF. Written as DNA, the CDR3 is TGTGCCAGCAGCCAAGAGCGGCGGACTGAAGCTTTCTTT.

The CDR3 nucleotides are TGTGCCAGCAGCCCCCTCTCGGTCGGGGGGACTGAAGCTTTCTTT. This codes for CASSPLSVGGTEAFF. The chain links TRBV7-9 to TRBJ1-1; perhaps TRBD1 as D (5 bases). Germline lookup yields CDR1 SEHNR and CDR2 FQNEAQ (reference sequence). The germline V and J ends were trimmed by 5 bases and 5 bases, with 18 bases remaining between them. The CDR3 contains 15 residues.

The chain couples TRBV6-5 to TRBJ1-5; D remains unclear. The CDR3 runs 15 residues. CDR1 and CDR2 from the germline V gene are MNHEY and SVGAGI. Trimming took off 0 bases at V and 4 bases at J, with 10 bases between the two ends. The CDR3 DNA reads as TGTGCCAGCAGTTACTCGTTTGGACTTAATCAGCCCCAGCATTTT. Protein: CASSYSFGLNQPQHF.

With respect to this clone: In the same sample, other DNA sequences code for this CDR3. The chain is built from TRBV3-1 (or the pseudogene TRBV3-2) and TRBJ1-2, with 7 bases matching TRBD1. Unmatched junction bases numbered 4, after V lost 1 base and J lost 2 bases. Per the germline V gene, CDR1 is LGHDT and CDR2 is YNNKEL (reference sequence). The CDR3 spans 15 residues. CDR3 bases: TGTGCCAGCAGCCAAGGGGGGACAGCAAACTATGGCTACACCTTC. It specifies CASSQGGTANYGYTF.

The rearrangement uses TRBV24-1 and TRBJ2-5, with 7 bases fitting TRBD1. Germline V gene lookup returns CDR1 KGHDR and CDR2 SFDVKD. Losses at the gene ends were 4 bases for V and 3 bases for J; bases not matched to a gene: 4. This CDR3 has 14 amino acids. The CDR3 coding sequence is TGTGCCACCAGTGAAGGGGGCGGAAAAGAGACCCAGTACTTC. Amino acids: CATSEGGGKETQYF.

The chain combines TRBV6-6 with TRBJ2-1; TRBD1 might be the D (6 bases). V was trimmed by 4 bases and J by 3 bases, leaving 16 bases between them. Looked up from germline, CDR1 is MNHNY and CDR2 is SVGAGI (reference sequence). The CDR3 extends over 16 amino acids. CDR3 protein: CASSFHTGKGYNEQFF. The CDR3 bases are TGTGCCAGCAGTTTCCATACAGGGAAAGGCTACAATGAGCAGTTCTTC.